The 25 T cell receptor beta chains below all came from one sample that was sequenced in a study of blood T cell repertoires in COVID-19. Assay used: immunoSEQ multiplex PCR; TCRdb lists only in-frame clones, some missing. The top ten hold approximately 6% of the sample, which has fewer than 350,000 clones, roughly 89% seen once. Sequencing input: PBMCs or T cells enriched from blood (not recorded which). The receptors here all came from a middle-aged woman who had recovered from COVID-19.

The chain combines TRBV24-1 with TRBJ1-1, with D possibly being TRBD1 (5 bases). The CDR3 extends over 12 amino acids. V lost 7 bases and J lost 10, with 15 bases in between. Germline loops: CDR1 KGHDR, CDR2 SFDVKD. Here the CDR3 DNA reads TGTGCCACCAGCCCGGGGGGGATTCTAGCTTTCTTT. Translating gives CATSPGGILAFF.

The J gene is TRBJ2-3, the V gene TRBV28; TRBD2 is a possible D gene (5 bases). Germline CDR1 reads MDHEN; CDR2 reads SYDVKM. The germline V and J ends were trimmed by 3 bases and 4 bases, with 14 bases remaining between them. The CDR3 extends over 15 amino acids. CDR3: CASSLDSSRPDTQYF. The CDR3 coding sequence is TGTGCCAGCAGTTTGGACTCCTCTAGACCAGATACGCAGTATTTT.

The chain couples TRBV7-8 to TRBJ2-5, with TRBD2 matching over 9 bases. CDR1 SGHVS and CDR2 FQNEAQ come from the germline V gene. The CDR3 has 16 residues. V shed 1 base, J shed 2 bases, and the junction held 5 bases outside the gene matches. The DNA of the CDR3 is TGTGCCAGCAGCTTAGGTGGTAGCGGGGGACAAGAGACCCAGTACTTC. Its translation: CASSLGGSGGQETQYF. Filled out from reference TRBV7-8 and TRBJ2-5, the complete variable domain reads GAGVSQSPRYKVAKRGQDVALRCDPISGHVSLFWYQQALGQGPEFLTYFQNEAQLDKSGLPSDRFFAERPEGSVSTLKIQRTQQEDSAVYLCASSLGGSGGQETQYFGPGTRLLVL.

This clone was seen once. J is TRBJ1-2 and V is TRBV9; 7 bases are a match to TRBD1. Unmatched junction bases numbered 5, after V lost 0 bases and J lost 0 bases. CDR1 is SGDLS, CDR2 YYNGEE, per germline. The CDR3 totals 16 residues. In DNA form, the CDR3 reads TGTGCCAGCAGCGTAGCAGGGACAGCTACTAACTATGGCTACACCTTC. Translated, it gives CASSVAGTATNYGYTF.

The rearrangement links TRBV2 to TRBJ2-2; TRBD2 is a possible D gene (7 bases). This CDR3 is 16 amino acids long. V lost 2 bases and J lost 2, with 12 bases in between. Germline V gene sequence: CDR1 SNHLY, CDR2 FYNNEI. CDR3 in amino acids: CASSEYPGGNTGELFF. In DNA, the CDR3 is TGTGCCAGCAGTGAATATCCGGGGGGCAACACCGGGGAGCTGTTTTTT.

The chain recombines TRBV6-2 or TRBV6-3 with TRBJ2-3; D remains unclear. V lost 6 bases and J lost 0, with 4 bases in between. CDR1 and CDR2 (germline): MNHEY, SVGEGT. The CDR3 covers 12 residues. Written as DNA, the CDR3 is TGTGCCAGCAGCTCTAGCACAGATACGCAGTATTTT. Protein: CASSSSTDTQYF.

This CDR3 is CASSSTSGSSDTQYF. The CDR3 bases are TGTGCCAGCAGCTCGACTAGCGGGAGTTCAGATACGCAGTATTTT. The chain is built from TRBV27 and TRBJ2-3; the match to TRBD2 covers 12 bases. The CDR3 extends over 15 amino acids. From germline, CDR1 is MNHEY and CDR2 SMNVEV (reference sequence). The V segment lost 6 bases and the J segment 4 bases; nucleotides outside the gene matches: 5.

The chain has TRBV9 and TRBJ2-1; 13 nucleotides match TRBD2. The CDR3 is 17 residues long. The V gene's germline CDR1 is SGDLS and CDR2 YYNGEE. J lost 1 base, V lost 4 bases, and 5 bases had no gene match. The CDR3 loop is CASSPRTSGRSYNEQFF. The CDR3 bases are TGTGCCAGCAGCCCCCGGACTAGCGGGAGATCCTACAATGAGCAGTTCTTC.

The V and J genes are TRBV11-2 and TRBJ2-1; TRBD2 is a possible D gene (5 bases). V lost 5 bases to trimming and J lost 10 bases, with 12 bases between them. Germline CDR1 and CDR2: SGHAT and FQNNGV. The CDR3 covers 12 residues. CDR3 DNA sequence: TGTGCCAGCAGCCTCGGGGTGCCCGAGCAGTTCTTC. Protein: CASSLGVPEQFF.

This clone was detected only once. The V call is TRBV3-1 (or the pseudogene TRBV3-2), the J call TRBJ2-1; D might be TRBD2 (6 bases). Trimming removed 0 bases at V and 8 bases at J, with 11 bases between. The CDR3 has 14 amino acids. Germline V CDR1 and CDR2: LGHDT, YNNKEL (reference sequence). This CDR3 reads CASSQELASDEQFF. CDR3 nucleotides: TGTGCCAGCAGCCAAGAACTAGCAAGCGATGAGCAGTTCTTC.

This chain links TRBV4-2 with TRBJ1-6; D is perhaps TRBD1 (5 bases). Per the germline V gene, CDR1 is LGHNA and CDR2 is YNFKEQ. The V end lost 0 bases, the J end lost 11 bases, and 14 bases lay between the germline ends. The CDR3 loop spans 15 amino acids. The CDR3 protein is CASSQEGQQPAPLHF. CDR3 nucleotides: TGTGCCAGCAGCCAAGAGGGGCAGCAACCCGCACCCCTCCACTTT.

The chain carries TRBV15 and TRBJ2-7, with 7 bases lining up with TRBD1. J was trimmed by 5 bases and V by 0 bases; bases with no gene match: 13. CDR3 length equals 17 residues. Germline V gene lookup returns CDR1 LNHNV and CDR2 YYDKDF (reference sequence). The CDR3 DNA is TGTGCCACCAGCAGAGACCCCGCCCCGACAGGGTCCCACGAGCAGTACTTC. It encodes CATSRDPAPTGSHEQYF.

The chain recombines TRBV7-8 with TRBJ2-7, with 8 bases fitting TRBD2. Unmatched junction bases numbered 6, after V lost 1 base and J lost 7 bases. The CDR3 spans 14 residues. CDR1 and CDR2 (germline): SGHVS, FQNEAQ. The CDR3 region has the DNA TGTGCCAGCAGCTTAGAGCGGGGGTCTCGGGAGCAGTACTTC. This gives the protein CASSLERGSREQYF.

The rearrangement uses TRBV2 and TRBJ2-7; perhaps TRBD2 as D (6 bases). This CDR3 is 13 amino acids long. Trimming stripped 6 bases from V and 7 bases from J, with 16 bases between. Germline-derived CDR1 and CDR2 are SNHLY and FYNNEI. Here the CDR3 DNA reads TGTGCCAGCAGCGGGACCCCGGAGGGGGAGCAGTACTTC. Encoded protein: CASSGTPEGEQYF.

J is TRBJ2-6 and V is TRBV5-6, with 8 nucleotides matching TRBD1. CDR1 is SGHDT, CDR2 YYEEEE, per germline. The trim removed 3 bases at V and 3 bases at J, leaving 8 bases unmatched. CDR3 length: 17 residues. The CDR3 reads CASSYPQGAGGANVLTF. The CDR3 bases are TGTGCCAGCAGCTACCCCCAGGGGGCAGGTGGGGCCAACGTCCTGACTTTC.

The chain uses TRBV9 and TRBJ1-2; D may be TRBD1 (5 bases). Trimming cost V 0 bases and J 1 base, with 19 bases left between them. CDR3 length: 18 residues. Germline CDR1 reads SGDLS; CDR2 reads YYNGEE. This CDR3 is CASSVAPTATGNNYGYTF. Here the CDR3 DNA reads TGTGCCAGCAGCGTAGCTCCGACAGCCACTGGAAATAACTATGGCTACACCTTC.

The chain links TRBV18 to TRBJ2-3, with a tentative D call TRBD2 (6 bases). Trimming removed 0 bases at V and 0 bases at J, with 7 bases between. Per germline, CDR1 KGHSH and CDR2 LQKENI. The CDR3 runs to 15 residues. CDR3 protein: CASSPPGLSTDTQYF. Here the CDR3 DNA reads TGTGCCAGCTCACCACCGGGACTTAGCACAGATACGCAGTATTTT.

The gene calls are TRBV7-3 and TRBJ2-3, with 9 bases fitting TRBD2. Trimming cost V 5 bases and J 5 bases; bases outside gene matches: 8. In germline, CDR1 is SGHTA, CDR2 FQGTGA. This CDR3 is built from 15 residues. As DNA, the CDR3 is TGTGCCAGCAGCCTGGGGGTAGCGGGAGTAGATACGCAGTATTTT. It specifies CASSLGVAGVDTQYF.

The chain recombines TRBV21-1 with TRBJ2-7; the D call TRBD2 from the table was never checked on the DNA. TRBV21-1 is a pseudogene. CDR3 length equals 15 residues. The CDR3 reads CASSKAQREKFEQYF. The CDR3, as DNA: TGTGCCAGCAGCAAAGCCCAGCGGGAGAAGTTCGAGCAGTACTTC.

The J gene is TRBJ2-1, the V gene TRBV27; a possible D gene is TRBD2 (6 bases). V was cut by 7 bases and J by 7 bases, with 23 bases left in between. There are 16 residues in the CDR3. Per germline, CDR1 MNHEY and CDR2 SMNVEV (reference sequence). In DNA, the CDR3 is TGTGCCAGCACCCACTGGAGGGGTGGACTCGTGAATGAGCAGTTCTTC. Amino acid sequence: CASTHWRGGLVNEQFF.

The V gene is TRBV6-5, the J gene TRBJ2-2; D gene ambiguous. CDR3 length: 14 amino acids. Trimming pared 2 bases from V and 6 bases from J, leaving 10 bases between. From germline, CDR1 is MNHEY and CDR2 SVGAGI. DNA for the CDR3: TGTGCCAGCAGTTACGGGCTGGCCTCCGGGGAGCTGTTTTTT. Translated: CASSYGLASGELFF.

The gene calls are TRBV7-9 and TRBJ1-1, with a possible D match to TRBD1 (6 bases). Deletions cut 5 bases from V and 4 bases from J, with 17 bases between. Germline CDR1 reads SEHNR; CDR2 reads FQNEAQ (reference sequence). This CDR3 is built from 15 residues. The CDR3: CASSASTGKPTEAFF. The CDR3 DNA sequence: TGTGCCAGCAGCGCGAGTACAGGGAAGCCCACTGAAGCTTTCTTT.

This clone was detected only a few times. This chain joins TRBV18 and TRBJ2-3; tentatively, D is TRBD2 (5 bases). This CDR3 spans 15 amino acids. Trimming left V 4 bases short and J 5 bases short, with 16 bases between. CDR1 is KGHSH and CDR2 is LQKENI in the germline V gene. The CDR3 reads CASSQLVSYLDTQYF. The DNA of the CDR3 is TGTGCCAGCTCACAACTAGTCTCGTACTTAGATACGCAGTATTTT.

V and J are TRBV11-2 and TRBJ2-7, with 10 bases lining up with TRBD2. Losses at the gene ends were 4 bases for V and 4 bases for J; bases not matched to a gene: 4. The CDR3 covers 14 residues. Per the germline V gene, CDR1 is SGHAT and CDR2 is FQNNGV. As DNA, the CDR3 is TGTGCCAGCAGCTCGGGACTAGCGAAATACGAGCAGTACTTC. It codes for CASSSGLAKYEQYF.

This chain connects TRBV29-1 to TRBJ1-4; 10 bases agree with TRBD1. V was pared by 7 bases and J by 5 bases, with 7 bases of the junction left unmatched. Germline CDR1 and CDR2: SQVTM and ANQGSEA. CDR3 length: 14 amino acids. The CDR3 sequence: CSARDRGGNEKLFF. In nucleotides, the CDR3 is TGCAGCGCAAGGGACAGGGGAGGGAATGAAAAACTGTTTTTT.